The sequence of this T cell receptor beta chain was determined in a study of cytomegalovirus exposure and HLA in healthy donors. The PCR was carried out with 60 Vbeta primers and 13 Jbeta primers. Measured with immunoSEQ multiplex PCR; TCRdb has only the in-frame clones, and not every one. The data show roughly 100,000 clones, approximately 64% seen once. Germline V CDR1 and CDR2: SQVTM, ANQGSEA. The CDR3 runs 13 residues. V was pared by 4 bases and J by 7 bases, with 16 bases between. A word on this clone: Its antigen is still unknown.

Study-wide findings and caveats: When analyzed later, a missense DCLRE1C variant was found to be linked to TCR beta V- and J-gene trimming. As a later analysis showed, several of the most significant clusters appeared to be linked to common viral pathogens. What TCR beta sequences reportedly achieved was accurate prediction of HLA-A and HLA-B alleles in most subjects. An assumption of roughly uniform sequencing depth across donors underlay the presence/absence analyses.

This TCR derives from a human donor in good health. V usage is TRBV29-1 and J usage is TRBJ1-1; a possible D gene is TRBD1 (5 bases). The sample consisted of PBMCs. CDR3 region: CSVGRRGTLEAFF. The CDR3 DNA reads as TGCAGCGTTGGGCGTAGGGGAACCCTTGAAGCTTTCTTT.